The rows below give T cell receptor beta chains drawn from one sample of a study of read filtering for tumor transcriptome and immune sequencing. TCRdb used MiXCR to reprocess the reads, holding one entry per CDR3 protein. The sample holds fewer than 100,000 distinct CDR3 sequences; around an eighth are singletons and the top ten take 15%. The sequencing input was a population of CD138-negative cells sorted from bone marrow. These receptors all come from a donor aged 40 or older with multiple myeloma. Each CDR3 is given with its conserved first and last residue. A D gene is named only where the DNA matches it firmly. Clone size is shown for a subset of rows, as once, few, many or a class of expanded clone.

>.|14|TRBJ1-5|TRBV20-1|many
TGCAGTGCTATGGACCAGATTAGCAATCAGCCCCAGCATTTT
CSAMDQISNQPQHF
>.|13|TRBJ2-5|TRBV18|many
TGTGCCAGCTCACCAGAAATGGGAGAGACCCAGTACTTC
CASSPEMGETQYF
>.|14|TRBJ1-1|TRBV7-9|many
TGTGCCAGCAGCACGACACTCCTCGGCACTGAAGCTTTCTTT
CASSTTLLGTEAFF
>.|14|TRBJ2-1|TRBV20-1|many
TGCAGTGCTAGAGACCCGTTATGGTACAATGAGCAGTTCTTC
CSARDPLWYNEQFF
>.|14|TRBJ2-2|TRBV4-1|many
TGCGCCAGCAGCCAAGCGCTGCATACCGGGGAGCTGTTTTTT
CASSQALHTGELFF
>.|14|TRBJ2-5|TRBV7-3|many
TGTGCCAGCAGCGTATCCGGAGGGCAAGAGACCCAGTACTTC
CASSVSGGQETQYF
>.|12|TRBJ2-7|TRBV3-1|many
TGTGCCAGCAGCCGAGCCTCCTACGAGCAGTACTTC
CASSRASYEQYF
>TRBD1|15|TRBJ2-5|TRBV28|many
TGTGCCAGCAGTAAAATGACAGGGGCAGGAGTGCCCCAGTACTTC
CASSKMTGAGVPQYF
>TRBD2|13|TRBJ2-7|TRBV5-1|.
TGCGCCAGCAGCCGAGAGACTAGCGGCGAGCAGTACTTC
CASSRETSGEQYF
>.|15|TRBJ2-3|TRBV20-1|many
TGCAGTGCTAGAGCTCCCCAGACTAGCACAGATACGCAGTATTTT
CSARAPQTSTDTQYF
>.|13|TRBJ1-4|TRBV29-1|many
TGCAGCGTTGAAGAAGGATCTAATGAAAAACTGTTTTTT
CSVEEGSNEKLFF
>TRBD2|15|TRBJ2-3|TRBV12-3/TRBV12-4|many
TGTGCCAGCAGGGTTAGCGGGAGGCGCACAGATACGCAGTATTTT
CASRVSGRRTDTQYF
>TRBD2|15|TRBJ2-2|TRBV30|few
TGTGCCTGGACCCCGACTAGCGAGCTCACCGGGGAGCTGTTTTTT
CAWTPTSELTGELFF
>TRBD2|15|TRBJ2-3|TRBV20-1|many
TGCAGTGCCCCGAGAGCTAGCGGGAGTTCAGATACGCAGTATTTT
CSAPRASGSSDTQYF
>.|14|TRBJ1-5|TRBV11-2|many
TGTGCCAGCAGCTTAGATCCCGGGAGCGGGCCCCAGCATTTT
CASSLDPGSGPQHF
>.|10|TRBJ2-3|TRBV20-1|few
TGCAGTGCTAGTGGGGATACGCAGTATTTT
CSASGDTQYF
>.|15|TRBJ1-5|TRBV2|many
TGTGCCAGCAGTACGGATAGGGGTAGCAATCAGCCCCAGCATTTT
CASSTDRGSNQPQHF
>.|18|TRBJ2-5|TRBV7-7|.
TGTGCTAGCAGCTTAGGGGCCATCGGGCACGACAGACAAGAGACCCAGTACTTC
CASSLGAIGHDRQETQYF
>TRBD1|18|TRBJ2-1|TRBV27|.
TGTGCCAGCAGTTTCTCCGGACAGGGGAGGGTCCCCTACAATGAGCAGTTCTTC
CASSFSGQGRVPYNEQFF
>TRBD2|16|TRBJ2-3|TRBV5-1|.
TGCGCCAGCAGTTTAGGGACTAGCGGGAGTTCAGATACGCAGTATTTT
CASSLGTSGSSDTQYF
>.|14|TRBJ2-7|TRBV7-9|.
TGTGCCAGCAGCTTACTCGGACAATACTACGAGCAGTACTTC
CASSLLGQYYEQYF
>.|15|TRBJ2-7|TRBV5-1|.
TGCGCCAGCAGCTTGATGCCAGCCCCTTCCTACGAGCAGTACTTC
CASSLMPAPSYEQYF
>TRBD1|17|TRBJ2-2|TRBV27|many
TGTGCCAGCAGCCCCGGGACAGGGGGAGGTGGCACCGGGGAGCTGTTTTTT
CASSPGTGGGGTGELFF
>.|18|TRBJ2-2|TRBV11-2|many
TGTGCCAGCAGCACCACTTCAAATATTCAAGAGAACACCGGGGAGCTGTTTTTT
CASSTTSNIQENTGELFF
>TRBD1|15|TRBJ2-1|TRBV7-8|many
TGTGCCAGCAGCCCGGGACAGGCTGCCTACAATGAGCAGTTCTTC
CASSPGQAAYNEQFF
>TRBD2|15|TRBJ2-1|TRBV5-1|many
TGCGCCAGCAGCTTCGGGACTAGCCGTAACAATGAGCAGTTCTTC
CASSFGTSRNNEQFF
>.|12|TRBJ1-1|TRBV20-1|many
TGCAGTGCTTCGACAGATAACACTGAAGCTTTCTTT
CSASTDNTEAFF